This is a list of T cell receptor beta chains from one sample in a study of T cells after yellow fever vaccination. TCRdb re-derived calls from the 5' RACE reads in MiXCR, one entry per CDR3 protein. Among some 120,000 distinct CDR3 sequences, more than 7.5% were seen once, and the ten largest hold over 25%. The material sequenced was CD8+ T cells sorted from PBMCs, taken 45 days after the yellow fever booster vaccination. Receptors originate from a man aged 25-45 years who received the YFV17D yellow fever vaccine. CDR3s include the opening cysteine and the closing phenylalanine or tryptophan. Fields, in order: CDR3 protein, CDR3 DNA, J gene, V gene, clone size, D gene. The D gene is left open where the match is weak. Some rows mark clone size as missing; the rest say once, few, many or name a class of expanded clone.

CASSEPIAGAQETQYF,TGTGCCAGCAGTGAACCAATAGCGGGAGCCCAAGAGACCCAGTACTTC,TRBJ2-5,TRBV2,many,TRBD2
CATSDANTGANVLTF,TGTGCCACCAGTGATGCCAACACTGGGGCCAACGTCCTGACTTTC,TRBJ2-6,TRBV24-1,many,-
CASSDDQGKGNSPLHF,TGTGCCAGCAGTGATGATCAGGGGAAGGGTAATTCACCCCTCCACTTT,TRBJ1-6,TRBV2,many,-
CASSLRREDLTDTQYF,TGTGCCAGCAGCCTCCGCCGGGAGGATTTGACAGATACGCAGTATTTT,TRBJ2-3,TRBV5-6,few,TRBD2
CASSTPTVYSNQPQHF,TGTGCCAGTAGTACTCCGACGGTTTATAGCAATCAGCCCCAGCATTTT,TRBJ1-5,TRBV19,-,-
CASSLGGQSHEQFF,TGTGCCAGCAGCTTAGGCGGACAGTCGCATGAGCAGTTCTTC,TRBJ2-1,TRBV7-9,many,-
CSVAPGITYGYTF,TGCAGCGTTGCGCCAGGGATTACCTATGGCTACACCTTC,TRBJ1-2,TRBV29-1,many,-
CATRAGFGNNEQFF,TGTGCCACCAGGGCGGGCTTTGGAAACAATGAGCAGTTCTTC,TRBJ2-1,TRBV15,many,-
CSVRSSGTEQFF,TGCAGCGTTCGTTCTAGCGGGACTGAGCAGTTCTTC,TRBJ2-1,TRBV29-1,many,TRBD2
CSVAGLTYEQYF,TGCAGCGTTGCTGGGTTGACCTACGAGCAGTACTTC,TRBJ2-7,TRBV29-1,many,-
CSVERTRGDEQFF,TGCAGCGTGGAGCGGACTAGGGGAGATGAGCAGTTCTTC,TRBJ2-1,TRBV29-1,many,TRBD2
CASSEVSSGPEQFF,TGCGCCAGCAGTGAAGTCTCGTCGGGCCCCGAGCAGTTCTTC,TRBJ2-1,TRBV10-1,many,-
CASSQGGRMSSYNEQFF,TGTGCCAGTAGTCAAGGGGGCAGAATGAGCTCCTACAATGAGCAGTTCTTC,TRBJ2-1,TRBV19,few,TRBD1
CASSLNPEADGYTF,TGTGCCAGCAGTTTAAACCCGGAAGCGGATGGCTACACCTTC,TRBJ1-2,TRBV28,-,-
CASSLIGRDSGSTGELFF,TGTGCCAGCAGCTTAATCGGGAGGGATTCTGGGAGCACCGGGGAGCTGTTTTTT,TRBJ2-2,TRBV7-6,many,TRBD2
CASSLVVSGDPNEQFF,TGTGCCAGCAGCTTAGTCGTTTCCGGGGACCCTAATGAGCAGTTCTTC,TRBJ2-1,TRBV11-3,many,-
CASSLGGPYNEQFF,TGTGCCAGCAGCTTAGGCGGTCCGTACAATGAGCAGTTCTTC,TRBJ2-1,TRBV11-2,many,-
CASSDGPVNTDTQYF,TGTGCCAGCAGCGATGGTCCGGTGAACACAGATACGCAGTATTTT,TRBJ2-3,TRBV6-2/TRBV6-3,many,-
CASKWTGGRETQYF,TGTGCCAGTAAATGGACAGGGGGTAGAGAGACCCAGTACTTC,TRBJ2-5,TRBV2,-,TRBD1
CASSPGTSGSDEQFF,TGCGCCAGCAGCCCCGGGACTAGCGGGAGCGATGAGCAGTTCTTC,TRBJ2-1,TRBV5-1,many,TRBD2
CASSLSPGGINYGYTF,TGTGCCAGCAGCTTATCTCCAGGGGGCATTAACTATGGCTACACCTTC,TRBJ1-2,TRBV13,many,TRBD1
CASMGQGGNEQFF,TGTGCCAGCATGGGACAGGGAGGCAATGAGCAGTTCTTC,TRBJ2-1,TRBV2,many,TRBD1
CATSDTDYQETQYF,TGTGCCACCAGTGATACGGACTACCAAGAGACCCAGTACTTC,TRBJ2-5,TRBV24-1,few,-
CASSPQSPGTSETQYF,TGTGCCAGCTCACCACAGTCCCCGGGTACGTCGGAGACCCAGTACTTC,TRBJ2-5,TRBV18,many,-
CASSQGRTGIEQYF,TGTGCCAGCAGCCAAGGGAGGACAGGGATCGAGCAGTACTTC,TRBJ2-7,TRBV3-1,many,TRBD1
CATSRDRAGSYEQYF,TGTGCCACCAGCAGAGATCGAGCAGGGAGCTACGAGCAGTACTTC,TRBJ2-7,TRBV15,-,-
CASSQLNHEQFF,TGTGCCAGCAGTCAACTGAATCATGAGCAGTTCTTC,TRBJ2-1,TRBV12-3/TRBV12-4,few,-
CAWSQAGELFF,TGTGCCTGGAGCCAGGCCGGGGAGCTGTTTTTT,TRBJ2-2,TRBV30,many,-
CASGGGNLAYEQYF,TGTGCCAGCGGCGGTGGCAACCTCGCCTACGAGCAGTACTTC,TRBJ2-7,TRBV7-9,-,-
CASSSQLLGYGYTF,TGTGCCAGCAGCTCCCAACTTTTGGGCTATGGCTACACCTTC,TRBJ1-2,TRBV7-9,many,-
CASSVSLAGVEQFF,TGTGCCAGCAGCGTTTCTCTAGCGGGAGTTGAGCAGTTCTTC,TRBJ2-1,TRBV9,-,TRBD2
CASSLGAGSEQYF,TGTGCCAGCAGCTTGGGGGCAGGATCCGAGCAGTACTTC,TRBJ2-7,TRBV7-9,many,-
CASHPPGGRPGELFF,TGTGCCAGCCACCCCCCCGGCGGGAGACCCGGGGAGCTGTTTTTT,TRBJ2-2,TRBV6-1,-,TRBD2
CASSPDPGASQYF,TGTGCCAGCAGCCCCGATCCCGGCGCTTCGCAGTATTTT,TRBJ2-3,TRBV7-2,-,-
CASSYGPEETQYF,TGTGCCAGCAGTTACGGCCCAGAGGAGACCCAGTACTTC,TRBJ2-5,TRBV6-5,many,-
CASRGGRMGTDTQYF,TGCGCCAGCCGGGGCGGGAGAATGGGCACAGATACGCAGTATTTT,TRBJ2-3,TRBV5-1,many,TRBD2
CSASIALNTEAFF,TGCAGTGCTAGTATAGCCCTCAACACTGAAGCTTTCTTT,TRBJ1-1,TRBV20-1,many,-
CASSYFGGTYEQYF,TGTGCCAGCAGTTACTTCGGGGGAACCTACGAGCAGTACTTC,TRBJ2-7,TRBV6-2/TRBV6-3,many,-
CASSSLGGTSGFNEQFF,TGTGCCAGCAGCTCATTGGGGGGGACTAGCGGATTCAATGAGCAGTTCTTC,TRBJ2-1,TRBV7-8,few,TRBD2
CASSLKVYEQYF,TGTGCCAGCAGCTTAAAGGTCTACGAGCAGTACTTC,TRBJ2-7,TRBV5-6,-,-
CASSYGRESDTQYF,TGTGCCAGCAGTTACGGGCGGGAGTCAGATACGCAGTATTTT,TRBJ2-3,TRBV6-5,-,TRBD2
CASSLGAGIGANVLTF,TGTGCCAGCAGCTTAGGTGCGGGAATTGGGGCCAACGTCCTGACTTTC,TRBJ2-6,TRBV7-6,many,-
CSVGAGRLEQFF,TGCAGCGTTGGGGCGGGAAGGCTTGAGCAGTTCTTC,TRBJ2-1,TRBV29-1,many,-
CASSTDRAAYEQYF,TGTGCCAGCAGCACTGACCGTGCGGCCTACGAGCAGTACTTC,TRBJ2-7,TRBV6-1,many,-
CASTDAGKQYF,TGTGCCAGCACCGATGCGGGGAAACAGTACTTC,TRBJ2-5,TRBV6-2/TRBV6-3,-,-
CASEDYNPDGQYF,TGTGCCAGCGAAGACTACAACCCAGACGGCCAGTACTTC,TRBJ2-5,TRBV6-6,many,-
CASSETSGGRGAFF,TGTGCCAGCAGTGAAACCTCAGGGGGCCGTGGAGCTTTCTTT,TRBJ1-1,TRBV6-4,many,TRBD1
CASSYLGLAGRNEQFF,TGTGCCAGTAGCTATCTTGGGCTAGCGGGACGCAATGAGCAGTTCTTC,TRBJ2-1,TRBV19,-,TRBD2
CSASGGASYEQYF,TGCAGTGCCTCCGGAGGGGCCTCCTACGAGCAGTACTTC,TRBJ2-7,TRBV20-1,-,-
CASSSQVQRETDTQYF,TGTGCCAGCAGCTCGCAGGTCCAGCGGGAGACAGATACGCAGTATTTT,TRBJ2-3,TRBV7-6,many,TRBD2
CASSFDPGRSSTGELFF,TGTGCCAGCAGTTTCGATCCTGGCAGGAGCTCCACCGGGGAGCTGTTTTTT,TRBJ2-2,TRBV12-3/TRBV12-4,many,-